This T cell receptor beta chain was profiled in a study of T cells in Graves' hyperthyroidism and ophthalmopathy. The overall study: At initial diagnosis, before any treatment had begun, peripheral blood was obtained. Study conclusions and caveats: Most thyroid clonotypes expanded above 0.001 appeared in blood too.

The germline V gene encodes CDR1 SEHNR and CDR2 FQNEAQ (reference sequence). Trimming at V came to 0 bases and at J to 4 bases, leaving 14 bases not matched to a gene. This CDR3 region has 18 residues. Concerning this clonotype: As yet, its antigen is unknown.

RNA transcripts yielded amplified TCR beta CDR3 regions. An initial round of RT-PCR targeting the TCR CDR3 relied on the HTBI primer set. TCRdb recomputed calls from the multiplex PCR reads with MiXCR, one row per CDR3 protein. The sample gives 190,000 or so distinct CDR3 sequences, about 18% of which show up once; around 43% is in the top ten. The authors obtained PBMCs from roughly 10 ml of fresh peripheral blood. V usage is TRBV7-9 and J usage is TRBJ1-2; 7 bases align to TRBD1. The TCR comes from a man aged 40-49 years with Graves' hyperthyroidism. Sequencing was done on a sample of blood. The CDR3 spells CASSLASLLDRAGYGYTF. The CDR3 nucleotides are TGTGCCAGCAGCTTAGCGTCCCTTCTCGACAGGGCGGGCTATGGCTACACCTTC.